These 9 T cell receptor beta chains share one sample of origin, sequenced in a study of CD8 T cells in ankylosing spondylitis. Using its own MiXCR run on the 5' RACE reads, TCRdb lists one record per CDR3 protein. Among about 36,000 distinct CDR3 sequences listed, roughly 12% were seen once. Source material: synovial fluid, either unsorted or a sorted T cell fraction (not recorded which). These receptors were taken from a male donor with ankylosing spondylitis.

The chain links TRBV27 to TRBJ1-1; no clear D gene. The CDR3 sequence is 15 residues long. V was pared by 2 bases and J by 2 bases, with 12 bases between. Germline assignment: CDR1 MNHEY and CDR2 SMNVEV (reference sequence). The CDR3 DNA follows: TGTGCCAGCAGTTTAATCGCAGGAAGTAACACTGAAGCTTTCTTT. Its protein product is CASSLIAGSNTEAFF.

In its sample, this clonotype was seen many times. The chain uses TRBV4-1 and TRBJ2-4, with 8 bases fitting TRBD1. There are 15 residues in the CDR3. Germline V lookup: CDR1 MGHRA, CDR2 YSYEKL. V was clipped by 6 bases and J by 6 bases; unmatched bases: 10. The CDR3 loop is CASRRSDREGNIQYF. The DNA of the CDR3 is TGCGCCAGCAGAAGATCGGACAGGGAAGGAAACATTCAGTACTTC.

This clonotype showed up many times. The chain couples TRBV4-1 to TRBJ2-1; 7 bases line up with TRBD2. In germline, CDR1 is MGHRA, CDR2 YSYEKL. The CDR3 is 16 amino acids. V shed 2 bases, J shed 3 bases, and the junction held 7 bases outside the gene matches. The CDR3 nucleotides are TGCGCCAGCAGCCAAATGGTGGGAGGGAGCTACAATGAGCAGTTCTTC. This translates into CASSQMVGGSYNEQFF.

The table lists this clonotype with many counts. As DNA, the CDR3 is TGCGCCAGCAGCCAAGGGGGCCATACTGAAGCTTTCTTT. It codes for CASSQGGHTEAFF. This chain uses TRBV4-1 with TRBJ1-1; possible D gene TRBD1, 5 bases. V gave up 1 base and J gave up 5 bases, with 8 bases separating them. The germline gives CDR1 MGHRA, CDR2 YSYEKL. This CDR3 is 13 amino acids long.

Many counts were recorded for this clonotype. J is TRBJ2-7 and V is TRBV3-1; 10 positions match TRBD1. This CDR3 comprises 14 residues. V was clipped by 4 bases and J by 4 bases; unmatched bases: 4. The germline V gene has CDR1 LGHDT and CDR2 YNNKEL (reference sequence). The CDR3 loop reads CASSRGQGKYEQYF. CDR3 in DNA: TGTGCCAGCAGCCGGGGACAGGGGAAATACGAGCAGTACTTC.

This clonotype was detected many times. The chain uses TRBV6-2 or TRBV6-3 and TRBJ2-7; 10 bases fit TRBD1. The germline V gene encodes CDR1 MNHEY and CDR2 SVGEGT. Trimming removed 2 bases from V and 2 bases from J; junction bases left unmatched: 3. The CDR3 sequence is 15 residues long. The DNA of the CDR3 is TGTGCCAGCAGTTACGCGGACAGGGGGACCTACGAGCAGTACTTC. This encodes CASSYADRGTYEQYF.

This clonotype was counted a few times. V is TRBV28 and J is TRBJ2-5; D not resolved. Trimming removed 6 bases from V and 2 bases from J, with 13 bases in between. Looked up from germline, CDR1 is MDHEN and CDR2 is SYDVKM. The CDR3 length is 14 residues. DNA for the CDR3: TGTGCCAGCAGCCCCGTGGTCATACAAGAGACCCAGTACTTC. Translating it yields CASSPVVIQETQYF.

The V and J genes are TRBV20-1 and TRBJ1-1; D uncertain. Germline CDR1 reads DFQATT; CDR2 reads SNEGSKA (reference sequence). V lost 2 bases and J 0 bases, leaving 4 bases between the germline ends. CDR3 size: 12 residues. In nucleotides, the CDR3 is TGCAGTGCTAGACCGATGAACACTGAAGCTTTCTTT. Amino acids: CSARPMNTEAFF.

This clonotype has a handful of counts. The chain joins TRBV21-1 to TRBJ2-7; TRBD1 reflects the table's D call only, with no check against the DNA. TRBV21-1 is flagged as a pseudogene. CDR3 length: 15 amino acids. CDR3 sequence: CASSKVETGVYEQYF. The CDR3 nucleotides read TGTGCCAGCAGCAAAGTGGAGACAGGGGTATACGAGCAGTACTTC.